These T cell receptor beta chains were read from a single sample in a study of identical twins. TCRdb analysed the 5' RACE reads with MiXCR anew, one entry per CDR3 protein. The table shows hundreds of thousands of distinct CDR3 sequences, with less than 8% occurring only once. The sample was also linked to a second study, of yellow fever vaccine responses in identical twins.

The source material was memory (CD45RO+) T cells sorted from blood. These receptors all stem from a woman younger than 35 in good health. Both conserved end residues are part of each CDR3. Each record gives: D gene, V gene, clone size, J gene, CDR3 DNA, CDR3 protein. D genes are given only for firm matches. Where a row states a size, it is once, few, many or the class of an expanded clone; other rows omit it.

D gene: -; V gene: TRBV21-1; clone size: -; J gene: TRBJ2-7; CDR3 DNA: TGTGCCAGCAGCAAAGTCGGGAGGGAGGGCCGTAACGAGCAGTACTTC; CDR3 protein: CASSKVGREGRNEQYF
D gene: TRBD1; V gene: TRBV7-8; clone size: -; J gene: TRBJ2-7; CDR3 DNA: TGTGCCAGCAGCTCCACTGACAGGGTGTACGAGCAGTACTTC; CDR3 protein: CASSSTDRVYEQYF
D gene: -; V gene: TRBV18; clone size: -; J gene: TRBJ1-1; CDR3 DNA: TGTGCCAGCTCACCTGAACAGGACACTGAAGCTTTCTTT; CDR3 protein: CASSPEQDTEAFF
D gene: -; V gene: TRBV7-2; clone size: -; J gene: TRBJ2-1; CDR3 DNA: TGTGCCAGCACCCCAGGGGGGCTGAACTACAATGAGCAGTTCTTC; CDR3 protein: CASTPGGLNYNEQFF
D gene: TRBD2; V gene: TRBV10-3; clone size: few; J gene: TRBJ2-5; CDR3 DNA: TGTGCCATCAGTGCGGGGGGGACCCAAGAGACCCAGTACTTC; CDR3 protein: CAISAGGTQETQYF
D gene: -; V gene: TRBV6-1; clone size: many; J gene: TRBJ1-2; CDR3 DNA: TGTGCCAGCAGCAACGGGGTTTTCAGGGATGGCTACACCTTC; CDR3 protein: CASSNGVFRDGYTF
D gene: -; V gene: TRBV5-1; clone size: many; J gene: TRBJ1-4; CDR3 DNA: TGCGCCAGCAGCTTGGACAGCCTCCATAATGAAAAACTGTTTTTT; CDR3 protein: CASSLDSLHNEKLFF
D gene: TRBD2; V gene: TRBV20-1; clone size: -; J gene: TRBJ2-5; CDR3 DNA: TGCAGTGCCGAACTAGCGGGGAGTTTGGGCGAGACCCAGTACTTC; CDR3 protein: CSAELAGSLGETQYF
D gene: TRBD2; V gene: TRBV7-9; clone size: many; J gene: TRBJ2-7; CDR3 DNA: TGTGCCAGCAGCGGATCCGGGACTAGCGGGAGGGTGGAGTACTTC; CDR3 protein: CASSGSGTSGRVEYF
D gene: TRBD1; V gene: TRBV24-1; clone size: many; J gene: TRBJ2-1; CDR3 DNA: TGTGCCACCAGTGCCCCGGGACAGGGGTCTCGATTATCCTACAATGAGCAGTTCTTC; CDR3 protein: CATSAPGQGSRLSYNEQFF
D gene: -; V gene: TRBV28; clone size: -; J gene: TRBJ2-7; CDR3 DNA: TGTGCCAGCAGTCCGAACTCCCCTTGGGAGCAGTACTTC; CDR3 protein: CASSPNSPWEQYF
D gene: -; V gene: TRBV11-2; clone size: few; J gene: TRBJ2-5; CDR3 DNA: TGTGCCAGCAGGCGGTCCCAACAAGAGACCCAGTACTTC; CDR3 protein: CASRRSQQETQYF
D gene: TRBD2; V gene: TRBV20-1; clone size: -; J gene: TRBJ2-1; CDR3 DNA: TGCAGTGCTAGTGCTAGCGGGACTAACCCCCTCTCCTACAATGAGCAGTTCTTC; CDR3 protein: CSASASGTNPLSYNEQFF
D gene: -; V gene: TRBV28; clone size: -; J gene: TRBJ2-2; CDR3 DNA: TGTGCCAGCAGTCCCACCTCTGGATTCACCGGGGAGCTGTTTTTT; CDR3 protein: CASSPTSGFTGELFF